This record covers a single T cell receptor beta chain. Germline-derived CDR1 and CDR2 are KGHSH and LQKENI. Germline trimming cut 2 bases from V and 0 bases from J; bases unmatched to any gene: 10. The CDR3 consists of 18 residues. This specimen comes from a study of cytomegalovirus exposure and HLA in healthy donors. The PCR employed 60 Vbeta primers together with 13 Jbeta primers. Sequencing was performed with immunoSEQ multiplex PCR; in TCRdb, only in-frame clones are kept and a portion is missing. The table has about 150,000 clones, 70% to 80% seen once; the top ten hold approximately 8%. This receptor was identified in a man aged 25 to 40 in good health and CMV-seropositive. Sequenced sample: PBMCs. The gene calls are TRBV18 and TRBJ2-3; the match to TRBD2 covers 8 bases. The CDR3 loop reads CASSPLQRREVSTDTQYF. CDR3 coding DNA: TGTGCCAGCTCACCATTGCAGCGGCGGGAGGTTAGCACAGATACGCAGTATTTT.